This T cell receptor (beta chain) was identified in a study of T cell changes during pregnancy in multiple sclerosis. Data came from immunoSEQ multiplex PCR; TCRdb stores just in-frame clones and leaves some out. The repertoire holds tens of thousands of clones, about 93% seen once, with roughly 0.69% in the top ten. Germline CDR1 and CDR2: MGHDK and SYGVNS. The length of the CDR3 is 15 residues. With 3 bases clipped from V and 5 bases from J, the junction kept 7 bases outside the gene matches. The genes are TRBV25-1 and TRBJ2-5; 9 bases line up with TRBD2. The sequence derives from a female donor in good health, enrolled as a control in a pregnancy study. The starting material was CD4+ T cells from peripheral blood mononuclear cells, obtained in the second trimester of pregnancy. As DNA, the CDR3 is TGTGCCAGCAGTGAGGGGCGGGGGGGGATCGAGACCCAGTACTTC. Its translation is CASSEGRGGIETQYF.